What follows are 16 T cell receptor beta chains derived from one specimen sequenced in a study of regulatory T cells in long-lasting Graves disease. Arm-PCR with iRepertoire HTBI primers amplified the CDR3 regions for these TCR beta libraries. One entry per CDR3 protein, called by TCRdb with MiXCR from the multiplex PCR reads. The data show about 540,000 distinct CDR3 sequences, about 14% seen once. Time point described: newly diagnosed GD, antithyroid drugs for less than 3 months. TCR sequences were obtained from RNA taken from PBMCs. The same sample was also studied in work on T cells in Graves' hyperthyroidism and ophthalmopathy.

This material consisted of peripheral blood mononuclear cells (PBMCs), taken at new diagnosis, from a patient treated with antithyroid drugs. The receptors were sampled from a man younger than 45 with Graves disease.

This clonotype was seen a few times. The J gene is TRBJ2-7, the V gene TRBV13, with D unresolved. The germline V gene has CDR1 PRHDT and CDR2 FYEKMQ (reference sequence). The CDR3 is 16 amino acids. Deletions cut 5 bases from V and 0 bases from J, with 17 bases between. CDR3 sequence reads: CASSPLGGWSSYEQYF. Here the CDR3 DNA reads TGTGCCAGCAGCCCATTAGGTGGCTGGAGCTCCTACGAGCAGTACTTC.

The V gene is TRBV4-1, the J gene TRBJ2-1, with D perhaps TRBD2 (6 bases). Trimming took 8 bases from V and 7 from J, leaving 15 bases between them. From germline, CDR1 is MGHRA and CDR2 YSYEKL. The CDR3 has 13 residues. The CDR3 region has the DNA TGCGCCAGCGTCTCTGGACTACGGAATGAGCAGTTCTTC. Its protein product is CASVSGLRNEQFF.

This clonotype has at least ten counts. The V call is TRBV7-2, the J call TRBJ2-3, with 9 bases lining up with TRBD2. Germline CDR1 SGHTA, CDR2 FQGNSA. The CDR3 runs to 15 residues. The V segment lost 8 bases and the J segment 0 bases; nucleotides outside the gene matches: 6. DNA of the CDR3: TGTGCCAGCGGTAGCGGGGGCCCTAGCACAGATACGCAGTATTTT. Translating gives CASGSGGPSTDTQYF.

The table lists this clonotype with many counts. The gene calls are TRBV12-3 or TRBV12-4 and TRBJ2-7; the match to TRBD2 covers 7 bases. CDR3 length equals 13 residues. J lost 2 bases, V lost 7 bases, and 5 bases had no gene match. CDR3 coding DNA: TGTGCCAGCAAAAGCGGGACCACCTACGAGCAGTACTTC. It translates to CASKSGTTYEQYF.

About this clonotype: The CDR3 does not end in the conserved phenylalanine or tryptophan, so this is likely a read error. The DNA is omitted, as the CDR3 cannot be located on it reliably, and the CDR3 follows TCRdb's listing. CDR3 sequence reads: CASSLARSFATTYTYNELVL. The rearrangement links TRBV7-7 to TRBJ2-1. From germline, CDR1 is SSHAT and CDR2 FNYEAQ (reference sequence). The CDR3 is 20 residues long, counting both termini.

There are a few counts of this clonotype. CDR3 sequence reads: CASSPLQGISYEQYF. The CDR3 DNA follows: TGTGCCAGCAGCCCCTTACAGGGTATAAGCTACGAGCAGTACTTC. The chain couples TRBV7-9 to TRBJ2-7; D is possibly TRBD1 (6 bases). The CDR3 sequence is 15 residues long. The V and J ends lost 5 bases and 3 bases respectively, with 17 bases between them. Germline V lookup: CDR1 SEHNR, CDR2 FQNEAQ (reference sequence).

This clonotype was found many times. The rearrangement joins TRBV5-5 to TRBJ2-3; 7 bases are shared with TRBD1. J gave up 1 base and V 7 bases, and 9 bases lay outside the gene matches. Germline V lookup: CDR1 SGHKS, CDR2 YYEKEE (reference sequence). The CDR3 consists of 15 residues. DNA of the CDR3: TGTGCCAGCGTCGTTAGAGACAGGGGCACAGATACGCAGTATTTT. Its translation is CASVVRDRGTDTQYF.

This clonotype came up a few times. V and J are TRBV9 and TRBJ2-3, with 7 bases identical to TRBD2. Unmatched junction bases numbered 8, after V lost 3 bases and J lost 1 base. The CDR3 loop spans 16 amino acids. Germline V gene data show CDR1 as SGDLS and CDR2 as YYNGEE. CDR3 sequence reads: CASSEQAGWGTDTQYF. CDR3 sequence (DNA): TGTGCCAGCAGCGAACAAGCGGGATGGGGCACAGATACGCAGTATTTT. Full variable domain (outside the CDR3, taken from reference TRBV9 and TRBJ2-3): DSGVTQTPKHLITATGQRVTLRCSPRSGDLSVYWYQQSLDQGLQFLIQYYNGEERAKGNILERFSAQQFPDLHSELNLSSLELGDSALYFCASSEQAGWGTDTQYFGPGTRLTVL.

This clonotype was seen a few times. J is TRBJ1-4 and V is TRBV28; no definite D call. V lost 2 bases and J 6 bases, leaving 10 bases between the germline ends. CDR3 length: 14 amino acids. CDR1 and CDR2 (germline): MDHEN, SYDVKM. CDR3 amino acids: CASSLGGRHEKLFF. Here the CDR3 DNA reads TGTGCCAGCAGTTTAGGAGGACGGCATGAAAAACTGTTTTTT.

This clonotype was seen ten or more times. V usage is TRBV18 and J usage is TRBJ2-7, with 7 bases aligning to TRBD2. V dropped 6 bases and J dropped 3; count of bases not matched to a gene: 8. CDR1 KGHSH and CDR2 LQKENI come from the germline V gene. This CDR3 spans 14 amino acids. The CDR3 loop is CASSPRLAVYEQYF. The DNA of the CDR3 is TGTGCCAGCTCTCCCCGGCTAGCGGTCTACGAGCAGTACTTC.

In its sample, this clonotype was seen many times. This chain connects TRBV2 to TRBJ2-3; 14 nucleotides line up with TRBD2. V trimming: 6 bases; J trimming: 2 bases; junction bases outside the gene matches: 7. Germline V gives CDR1 SNHLY, CDR2 FYNNEI. The CDR3 contains 17 residues. CDR3 DNA: TGTGCCAGCAGACCGACTAGCGGGAGGGCTACCACAGATACGCAGTATTTT. Its translation is CASRPTSGRATTDTQYF.

V usage is TRBV18 and J usage is TRBJ2-7; D gene unclear. Germline V lookup: CDR1 KGHSH, CDR2 LQKENI. The V and J ends lost 6 bases and 0 bases respectively, with 12 bases between them. CDR3 length: 14 residues. The CDR3 DNA is TGTGCCAGCTCCAGCATGGAGAGCTCCTACGAGCAGTACTTC. This gives the protein CASSSMESSYEQYF.

This clonotype came up many times. This sequence joins TRBV6-1 and TRBJ2-2, with D perhaps being TRBD1 or TRBD2 (6 bases each). Trimming took off 8 bases at V and 8 bases at J, with 12 bases between the two ends. Looked up from germline, CDR1 is MNHNS and CDR2 is SASEGT. The CDR3 loop spans 12 amino acids. CDR3 DNA: TGTGCCAGCGTTGGGGGGCAAGGGGAGCTGTTTTTT. It encodes CASVGGQGELFF.

This clonotype was detected only a few times. The genes are TRBV11-2 and TRBJ2-1; D remains ambiguous. There are 15 residues in the CDR3. CDR1 is SGHAT, CDR2 FQNNGV, per germline. The V gene lost 4 bases and the J gene lost 3 bases, with 13 bases spanning the gap. The CDR3 sequence is CASSSPYGFYNEQFF. The CDR3 coding sequence is TGTGCCAGCAGCTCTCCTTACGGATTCTACAATGAGCAGTTCTTC.

J is TRBJ2-3 and V is TRBV4-2; possibly TRBD2 for D (5 bases). V lost 0 bases and J 6 bases, leaving 16 bases between the germline ends. The length of the CDR3 is 16 residues. Germline loops: CDR1 LGHNA, CDR2 YNFKEQ. The CDR3 protein is CASSQDIRDVGDTQYF. CDR3 DNA sequence: TGTGCCAGCAGCCAAGATATCCGGGATGTAGGGGATACGCAGTATTTT.

This clonotype has a count of ten or more. The chain links TRBV29-1 to TRBJ2-2; 10 positions match TRBD1. From germline, CDR1 is SQVTM and CDR2 ANQGSEA. This CDR3 spans 14 amino acids. J gave up 4 bases and V 7 bases, and 6 bases lay outside the gene matches. CDR3 coding DNA: TGCAGCGCTGACAGGGGGCCCGGCACCGGGGAGCTGTTTTTT. It yields the protein CSADRGPGTGELFF.